This passage covers 18 T cell receptor beta chains from one sample sequenced in a study of CD8+CD57+ T cells in acquired aplastic anemia. CDR3 and TCR beta VDJ profiling relied on a genomic DNA template. MiXCR, applied by TCRdb to the reads, yields one record per CDR3 protein. This table has approximately 180,000 distinct CDR3 sequences, roughly 65% appearing once. CD8+CD57+ cell expansion, shown by flow cytometry, had occurred in the patients selected for sequencing. Sequenced input: sorted CD4+, CD8+, or CD8+CD57+ T cells (not recorded which) from PBMCs. The receptor set was obtained from a human donor with aplastic anemia.

In DNA, the CDR3 is TGTGCCAGCACCCTTCATTCACCGAACACCGGGGAGCTGTTTTTT. The encoded protein is CASTLHSPNTGELFF. The chain links TRBV7-2 to TRBJ2-2; D gene ambiguous. V lost 7 bases and J 0 bases, leaving 12 bases between the germline ends. The CDR3 sequence is 15 residues long. The germline V gene has CDR1 SGHTA and CDR2 FQGNSA.

The V call is TRBV15, the J call TRBJ2-7, with 7 nucleotides matching TRBD1. The length of the CDR3 is 15 residues. V gave up 3 bases and J gave up 0 bases; unmatched junction bases: 5. CDR1 is LNHNV and CDR2 is YYDKDF in the germline V gene (reference sequence). Written as DNA, the CDR3 is TGTGCCACCAGCAGGTTAGGGGACAGCTCCTACGAGCAGTACTTC. The encoded protein is CATSRLGDSSYEQYF.

The rearrangement uses TRBV7-6 and TRBJ1-1; TRBD1 agrees at 10 bases. The CDR3 is 16 residues long. V lost 5 bases and J lost 4; bases outside the gene matches: 10. Per germline, CDR1 SGHVS and CDR2 FNYEAQ. The CDR3 DNA sequence: TGTGCCAGCAGCCCCCGGACGGGACAGGGGAGCACTGAAGCTTTCTTT. Translated: CASSPRTGQGSTEAFF.

This chain uses TRBV7-2 with TRBJ2-5, with a tentative D call TRBD1 (5 bases). Trimming removed 5 bases at V and 4 bases at J, with 11 bases between. The CDR3 extends over 13 amino acids. CDR1 and CDR2 (germline): SGHTA, FQGNSA. The CDR3 loop is CASSATGSETQYF. Written as DNA, the CDR3 is TGTGCCAGCAGCGCAACAGGTTCAGAGACCCAGTACTTC.

This clonotype was recorded many times. V gene TRBV9 combines with J gene TRBJ2-2; 7 bases line up with TRBD1. With 1 base clipped from V and 4 bases from J, the junction kept 4 bases outside the gene matches. This CDR3 region has 15 residues. From germline, CDR1 is SGDLS and CDR2 YYNGEE. The CDR3 here is CASSVYAGGTGELFF. CDR3 in DNA: TGTGCCAGCAGCGTATATGCAGGGGGCACCGGGGAGCTGTTTTTT.

The V call is TRBV19, the J call TRBJ1-1, with D tentatively TRBD1 (6 bases). Trimming removed 8 bases at V and 3 bases at J, with 7 bases between. CDR3 size: 11 residues. Germline assignment: CDR1 LNHDA and CDR2 SQIVND (reference sequence). CDR3 coding DNA: TGTGCCAGTCAGGGGTACACTGAAGCTTTCTTT. This sequence encodes CASQGYTEAFF.

Only a few counts were recorded for this clonotype. The gene calls are TRBV7-3 and TRBJ2-1; 10 nucleotides align to TRBD2. The CDR3 totals 14 residues. CDR1 is SGHTA and CDR2 is FQGTGA in the germline V gene. V shed 4 bases and J 8 bases; nucleotides not matched to a gene: 5. DNA of the CDR3: TGTGCCAGCAGCTCAGGACTAGCGGTGGATGAGCAGTTCTTC. Translated: CASSSGLAVDEQFF.

This clonotype was observed a handful of times. V usage is TRBV2 and J usage is TRBJ2-7, with a possible D match to TRBD1 (7 bases). This CDR3 comprises 14 residues. Between the trimmed V and J ends, which lost 3 bases and 5 bases, there was a span of 14 bases. The germline gives CDR1 SNHLY, CDR2 FYNNEI. The CDR3 DNA reads as TGTGCCAGCAGTGACGTACAGGGGAGGCACGAGCAGTACTTC. Residues: CASSDVQGRHEQYF.

Points on this clonotype: The junction differs from germline at one of its ends, possibly a read error. The chain has TRBV2 and TRBJ2-7, with 7 positions matching TRBD1. The germline gives CDR1 SNHLY, CDR2 FYNNEI. This CDR3 region has 12 residues. The CDR3 bases are TGCGCCACCGACAGGGTATCCTACGAGCAGTACTTC. Translated: CATDRVSYEQYF.

The rearrangement links TRBV20-1 to TRBJ2-2; 13 bases agree with TRBD2. Germline CDR1 is DFQATT and CDR2 is SNEGSKA (reference sequence). V lost 1 base to trimming and J lost 5 bases; unmatched junction nucleotides: 1. The CDR3 sequence is 15 residues long. CDR3 in amino acids: CSARVTSGGTGELFF. CDR3 nucleotides: TGCAGTGCTAGAGTGACTAGCGGGGGGACCGGGGAGCTGTTTTTT.

The V call is TRBV3-1, the J call TRBJ2-1; D is ambiguous. This CDR3 region has 16 residues. Trimming stripped 0 bases from V and 5 bases from J, with 14 bases between. CDR1 and CDR2 (germline): LGHDT, YNNKEL (reference sequence). The CDR3 region is CASSQEGLMVDNEQFF. The CDR3 DNA is TGTGCCAGCAGCCAAGAAGGTCTAATGGTGGACAATGAGCAGTTCTTC.

This clonotype occurred many times. In nucleotides, the CDR3 is TGCGCCAGCAGCTTGGGACAGGGGGATGGCTACACCTTC. This gives the protein CASSLGQGDGYTF. The chain combines TRBV5-1 with TRBJ1-2, with 9 bases lining up with TRBD1. The CDR3 runs to 13 residues. J gave up 6 bases and V 0 bases, and 0 bases lay outside the gene matches. Germline V gene lookup returns CDR1 SGHRS and CDR2 YFSETQ.

The chain uses TRBV10-3 and TRBJ2-7; D not certain. From germline, CDR1 is ENHRY and CDR2 SYGVKD. The CDR3 contains 14 residues. Trimming took off 0 bases at V and 5 bases at J, with 11 bases between the two ends. The CDR3 region has the DNA TGTGCCATCAGTGAGTCGACTCGGCCGCACGAGCAGTACTTC. It encodes CAISESTRPHEQYF.

The chain is built from TRBV7-2 and TRBJ2-6, with TRBD1 as a possible D gene (5 bases). Germline values: CDR1 SGHTA, CDR2 FQGNSA. Deletions cut 1 base from V and 5 bases from J, with 9 bases between. The CDR3 is 15 amino acids. The CDR3 sequence: CASSLERGRANVLTF. CDR3 DNA: TGTGCCAGCAGCTTAGAAAGGGGCAGGGCCAACGTCCTGACTTTC.

J is TRBJ1-1 and V is TRBV12-3 or TRBV12-4; D is undetermined. There are 14 residues in the CDR3. Trimming removed 1 base at V and 9 bases at J, with 15 bases between. Here the CDR3 DNA reads TGTGCCAGCAGTTTAGGCGGGAGCCATCCTCAAGCTTTCTTT. This codes for CASSLGGSHPQAFF.

This clonotype has at least ten counts. The CDR3 coding sequence is TGCGCCAGCAGCCAAGACCGGGCCGAGCAGTACTTC. Amino acids: CASSQDRAEQYF. This chain connects TRBV4-1 to TRBJ2-7; D uncertain. Germline V gene lookup returns CDR1 MGHRA and CDR2 YSYEKL. V was shortened by 0 bases and J by 6 bases, with 6 bases between the two germline ends. The CDR3 runs 12 residues.

This clonotype was detected ten times or more. V usage is TRBV4-1 and J usage is TRBJ2-7, with TRBD1 matching 7 bases. Germline V CDR1 and CDR2: MGHRA, YSYEKL. The V and J ends lost 3 bases and 3 bases, in that order; junction bases with no gene match: 8. This CDR3 comprises 15 residues. DNA for the CDR3: TGCGCCAGCAGCCATCAATCCCCAGGGGGCTACGAGCAGTACTTC. Protein: CASSHQSPGGYEQYF.

This clonotype has just a few counts. The CDR3 here is CASSLAGGTYNEQFF. The CDR3 DNA sequence: TGTGCCAGCAGCTTGGCGGGAGGAACCTACAATGAGCAGTTCTTC. The chain recombines TRBV7-6 with TRBJ2-1; 8 positions match TRBD2. This CDR3 has 15 amino acids. J gave up 2 bases and V 3 bases, and 3 bases lay outside the gene matches. Germline V CDR1 and CDR2: SGHVS, FNYEAQ.